This T cell receptor beta chain derives from a study of vaccination and CD4 T cells after COVID-19. An Oncomine TCR Beta short-read assay was used to sequence the DNA from cultured CD4+ T cells. TCRdb re-derived calls from the PCR reads in MiXCR, one entry per CDR3 protein. Of approximately 21,000 distinct CDR3 sequences in the sample, roughly half were seen once. As for treatment: approximately 9-day PBMC culture with coronavirus spike peptide pools or control peptides (ViraFEST assay). Concerning this clonotype: What it recognizes is unknown.

V was clipped by 1 base and J by 4 bases, with 7 bases between them. The CDR3 covers 13 residues. The germline V gene encodes CDR1 SGHAT and CDR2 FQNNGV. This TCR was recovered from a human donor who had recovered from COVID-19. The rearrangement uses TRBV11-2 and TRBJ1-1; possible D gene TRBD1, 5 bases. The sequenced material came from CD4+ T cells from blood, cultured in vitro. The CDR3 reads CASSLGQITEAFF. DNA for the CDR3: TGTGCCAGCAGCTTAGGACAGATCACTGAAGCTTTCTTT.